This T cell receptor (beta chain) originates from a study of CD8 T cells in ankylosing spondylitis. Notes on the study in general: Disease-linked clones proved CD8+ and comparatively uncommon in peripheral blood. One TCR beta motif, made up of fewer than 10 highly homologous variants, appeared characteristic of ankylosing spondylitis blood. Some motif variants were previously reported in reactive arthritis synovial fluid and blood.

Generation of TCR beta libraries employed quantitative 5'-RACE incorporating molecular barcodes. Each CDR3 protein gets one entry after TCRdb re-called the 5' RACE reads with MiXCR. Of fewer than 200,000 distinct CDR3 sequences in the sample, roughly 18% were seen once. The V end was cut by 2 bases, the J end by 0 bases, with 9 bases between. The CDR3 is made up of 15 amino acids. Germline loops: CDR1 MNHEY, CDR2 SVGAGI. In the case of this clonotype: Its target is unknown.

The clonotype comes from a male donor aged 5 to 29 with ankylosing spondylitis or in good health (not recorded which). Sequenced: blood, either unsorted or a sorted T cell fraction (not recorded which). The rearrangement joins TRBV6-5 to TRBJ2-3; D unclear. The CDR3 is CASSYIQSSTDTQYF. The CDR3 region has the DNA TGTGCCAGCAGTTACATACAGTCTAGCACAGATACGCAGTATTTT.